This is a list of T cell receptor beta chains from one sample in a study of shared clonotypes between healthy human individuals. Sequenced by immunoSEQ multiplex PCR; TCRdb stores in-frame clones only, minus some. The table lists 450,000 to 500,000 clones, around 80% of them singletons. Sample: PBMCs. These receptors all come from a woman in her 40s in good health. Some clones in this sample may be carry-over from other donors' samples. Each CDR3 is given with its conserved first and last residue. A D gene is named only where the DNA matches it firmly. Not every row has a clone size; where given, it reads once, few, many or a size class.

v_call	d_call	cdr3_length	clone_size	j_call	cdr3_nt	cdr3_aa
TRBV5-4	TRBD2	15	.	TRBJ2-5	TGTGCCAGCAGCTTCGGACTAGCGGGAGGAGAGACCCAGTACTTC	CASSFGLAGGETQYF
TRBV5-1	.	14	.	TRBJ2-5	TGCGCCAGCAGCTTGGAGCGGTTCGGAGAGACCCAGTACTTC	CASSLERFGETQYF
TRBV21-1	.	14	.	TRBJ1-1	TGTGCCAGCAGCCAAGAAAAGGGGAAAGCTGAAGCTTTCTTT	CASSQEKGKAEAFF
TRBV7-7	TRBD1	16	.	TRBJ2-7	TGTGCTAGCAGGACGAGGGGGCGCTTCTGGTCCTACGAGCAGTACTTC	CASRTRGRFWSYEQYF
TRBV7-7	.	14	.	TRBJ1-4	TGTGCTAGCAGCTTATCACGGAGGGTGGGAAAACTGTTTTTT	CASSLSRRVGKLFF
TRBV5-1	.	14	.	TRBJ1-1	TGCGCCAGCGGGAGGGGACGGGCGAACACTGAAGCTTTCTTT	CASGRGRANTEAFF
TRBV9	TRBD1	15	.	TRBJ2-5	TGTGCCAGCAGCGTAAGGGAACAGGGGCAAGAGACCCAGTACTTC	CASSVREQGQETQYF
TRBV15	.	13	.	TRBJ2-3	TGTGCCACCAGCAGAGGAGGCACAGATACGCAGTATTTT	CATSRGGTDTQYF
TRBV6-5	.	15	.	TRBJ2-7	TGTGCCAGCAGTTACGTGACTAGTGGTTCCTACGAGCAGTACTTC	CASSYVTSGSYEQYF
TRBV6-5	.	12	.	TRBJ1-2	TGTGCCAGCAGTGGGTTGGGTTATGGCTACACCTTC	CASSGLGYGYTF
TRBV5-1	.	13	few	TRBJ2-5	TGCGCCAGCAGCTTGGGGGGTCAAGAGACCCAGTACTTC	CASSLGGQETQYF
TRBV29-1	.	13	.	TRBJ2-6	TGCAGCGTTGGGACATCTGGGGCCAACGTCCTGACTTTC	CSVGTSGANVLTF
TRBV28	.	16	few	TRBJ2-5	TGTGCCAGCAGGGGTACCAACGGGACTCCGCAAATCGCCCAGTACTTC	CASRGTNGTPQIAQYF
TRBV30	.	14	.	TRBJ2-2	TGTGCCTGGAGTGTGTACCCGAACACCGGGGAGCTGTTTTTT	CAWSVYPNTGELFF
TRBV18	TRBD1	15	few	TRBJ1-1	TGTGCCAGCTCACATACGGGACAGATGAACACTGAAGCTTTCTTT	CASSHTGQMNTEAFF
TRBV12-2	.	15	once	TRBJ1-2	TGTGCAAGTCGCTTAGACGGGACAGGGGACCATGGCTACACCTTC	CASRLDGTGDHGYTF
TRBV7-2	.	15	once	TRBJ2-4	TGTGCCAGCAGCTTAGTCGCAGGGCCGGGGGACATTCAGTACTTC	CASSLVAGPGDIQYF
TRBV15	TRBD1	15	.	TRBJ2-1	TGTGCCACCAGCAGAGCTGGACAGGGCTACAATGAGCAGTTCTTC	CATSRAGQGYNEQFF
TRBV5-6	.	16	.	TRBJ2-4	TGTGCCAGCAGCTTGCCCACGACAGGAGCCAAAAACATTCAGTACTTC	CASSLPTTGAKNIQYF
TRBV9	TRBD2	15	.	TRBJ2-7	TGTGCCAGCAGCCCAGATCCCAGCGGGAGATACGAGCAGTACTTC	CASSPDPSGRYEQYF
TRBV28	.	11	.	TRBJ1-4	TGTGCCAGCAGTTCCCCCGCCGTTGCCTTTTTT	CASSSPAVAFF
TRBV19	.	18	.	TRBJ1-5	TGTGCCAGTAACGGCGGACCAGAAAATCCCCCCTCCAATCAGCCCCAGCATTTT	CASNGGPENPPSNQPQHF
TRBV6-6	.	13	.	TRBJ2-1	TGTGCCACCAAAGGGGGGTCTGGCAATGAGCAGTTCTTC	CATKGGSGNEQFF
TRBV7-2	TRBD2	17	.	TRBJ2-6	TGTGCCAGCAGCTGGACTAGCGGGAGGGATGGGGCCAACGTCCTGACTTTC	CASSWTSGRDGANVLTF
TRBV18	TRBD2	16	.	TRBJ2-1	TGTGCCAGCTCACCACCGGGACTAGTGGGTTACAATGAGCAGTTCTTC	CASSPPGLVGYNEQFF
TRBV29-1	.	15	.	TRBJ2-2	TGCAGCGTTGATGTATCGGGGGCCACAACCGGGGAGCTGTTTTTT	CSVDVSGATTGELFF
TRBV6-4	.	14	.	TRBJ2-1	TGTGCCAGCAGTGACTCGAGGACCGCGGATGAGCAGTTCTTC	CASSDSRTADEQFF
TRBV19	.	14	.	TRBJ2-2	TGTGCCAGTAGTATAGAGGAGGACACCGGGGAGCTGTTTTTT	CASSIEEDTGELFF
TRBV4-1	.	12	.	TRBJ1-4	TGCGCCAGCAGCCATCCTTACGAAAAACTGTTTTTT	CASSHPYEKLFF
TRBV6-6	.	15	.	TRBJ2-5	TGTGCCAGCAGTTACTCGAACGTTGGCGGCGAGACCCAGTACTTC	CASSYSNVGGETQYF
TRBV4-2	TRBD2	17	.	TRBJ2-1	TGTGCCAGCAGCCAAACACTTAGCGGGTCTGCCTACAATGAGCAGTTCTTC	CASSQTLSGSAYNEQFF
TRBV5-1	.	15	.	TRBJ1-1	TGCGCCAGCAGCTCCAGCGCGTACGGGGACTCGGGGGCTTTCTTT	CASSSSAYGDSGAFF
TRBV4-2	TRBD1	15	.	TRBJ1-2	TGTGCCAGCAGCCAAGTGCAGGGGGGCAACTATGGCTACACCTTC	CASSQVQGGNYGYTF
TRBV14	.	15	.	TRBJ2-2	TGTGCCAGCAGCCACCGGACAGCCTTCACCGGGGAGCTGTTTTTT	CASSHRTAFTGELFF
TRBV6-1	.	17	.	TRBJ2-1	TGTGCCAGCAGTGACAGGGGATCCAACTTTAAATACAATGAGCAGTTCTTC	CASSDRGSNFKYNEQFF
TRBV9	TRBD2	14	.	TRBJ2-1	TGTGCCAGCAGCGCGTGGCCAGCGGGAGAGTTACCGTTCTTC	CASSAWPAGELPFF
TRBV30	.	14	.	TRBJ1-1	TGTGCCTGGAGTTCAGGGGCGCTGACCACTGAAGCTTCCTTT	CAWSSGALTTEASF
TRBV11-1	TRBD2	15	.	TRBJ2-7	TGTGCCAGCAGCTATAGGACTAGCGGAACCTACGAGCAGTACTTC	CASSYRTSGTYEQYF
TRBV19	TRBD2	16	.	TRBJ2-4	TGTGCCAGTAACGCGGGAGCGGTTAGGGGCAAAAACATTCAGTACTTC	CASNAGAVRGKNIQYF
TRBV10-1	TRBD2	17	.	TRBJ2-7	TGCGCCAGCAGTCGGGGACCCGGGATCTCGCGGGGGGCCGAGCAGTACTTC	CASSRGPGISRGAEQYF
TRBV11-2	.	14	.	TRBJ2-2	TGTGCCAGCAGCATGACACAGGGAATCGGGGAGCTGTTTTTT	CASSMTQGIGELFF